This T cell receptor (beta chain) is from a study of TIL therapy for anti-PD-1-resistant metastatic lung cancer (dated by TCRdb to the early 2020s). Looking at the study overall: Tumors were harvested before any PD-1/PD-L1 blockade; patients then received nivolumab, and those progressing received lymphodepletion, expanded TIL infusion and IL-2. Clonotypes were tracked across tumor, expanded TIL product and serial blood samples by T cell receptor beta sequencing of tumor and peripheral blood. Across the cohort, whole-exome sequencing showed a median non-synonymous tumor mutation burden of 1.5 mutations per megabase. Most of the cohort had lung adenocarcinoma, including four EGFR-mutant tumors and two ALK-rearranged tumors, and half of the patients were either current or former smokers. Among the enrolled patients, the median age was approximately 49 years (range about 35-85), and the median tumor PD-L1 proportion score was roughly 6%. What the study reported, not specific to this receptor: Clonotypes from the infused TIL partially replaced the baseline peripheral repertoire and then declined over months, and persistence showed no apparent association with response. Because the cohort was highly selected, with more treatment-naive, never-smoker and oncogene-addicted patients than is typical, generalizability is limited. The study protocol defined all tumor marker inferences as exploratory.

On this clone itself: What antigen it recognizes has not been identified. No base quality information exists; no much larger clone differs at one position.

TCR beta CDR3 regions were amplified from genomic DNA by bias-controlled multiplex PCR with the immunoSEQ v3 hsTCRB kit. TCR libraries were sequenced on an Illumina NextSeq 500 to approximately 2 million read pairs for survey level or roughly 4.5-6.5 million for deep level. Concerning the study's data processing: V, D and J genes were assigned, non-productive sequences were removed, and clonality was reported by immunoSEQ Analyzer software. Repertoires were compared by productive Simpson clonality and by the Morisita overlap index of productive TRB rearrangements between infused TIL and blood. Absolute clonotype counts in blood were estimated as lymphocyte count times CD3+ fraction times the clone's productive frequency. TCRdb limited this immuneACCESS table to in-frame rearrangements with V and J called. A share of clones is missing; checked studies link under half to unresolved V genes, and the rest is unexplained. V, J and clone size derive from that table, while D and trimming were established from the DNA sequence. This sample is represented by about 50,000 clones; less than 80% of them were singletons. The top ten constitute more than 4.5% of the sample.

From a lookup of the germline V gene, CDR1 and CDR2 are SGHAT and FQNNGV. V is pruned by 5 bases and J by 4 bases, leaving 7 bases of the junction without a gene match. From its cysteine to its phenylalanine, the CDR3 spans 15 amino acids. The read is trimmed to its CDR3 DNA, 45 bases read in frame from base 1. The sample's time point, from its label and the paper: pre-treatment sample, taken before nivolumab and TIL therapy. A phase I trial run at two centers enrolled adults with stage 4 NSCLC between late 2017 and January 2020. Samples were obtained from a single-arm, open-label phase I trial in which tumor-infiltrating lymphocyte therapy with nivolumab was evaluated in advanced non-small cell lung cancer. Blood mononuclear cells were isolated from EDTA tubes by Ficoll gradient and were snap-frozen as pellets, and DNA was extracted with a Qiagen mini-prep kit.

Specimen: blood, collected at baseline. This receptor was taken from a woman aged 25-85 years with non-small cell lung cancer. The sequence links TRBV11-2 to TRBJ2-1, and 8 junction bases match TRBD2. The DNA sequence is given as TGTGCCAGCAGCCCAAGGGCGGGGGGATACAATGAGCAGTTCTTC. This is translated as CASSPRAGGYNEQFF.